Sequencing of this TCR beta chain was carried out in a study of Ad26.COV2.S vaccination and SARS-CoV-2 variants. Study-level findings and limits: Post-vaccination breadth of spike-specific CD8+ and CD4+ T cell responses was reportedly substantial.

Generated by immunoSEQ multiplex PCR, the TCRdb table keeps only in-frame clones and is missing some. The sample records roughly 320,000 clones, roughly 86% being singletons. About this clone itself: The target antigen is unknown.

The ends were cut back, 3 bases at V and 5 bases at J, with 10 bases in the middle. The CDR3 runs 13 residues. Looked up from germline, CDR1 is SEHNR and CDR2 is FQNEAQ (reference sequence). The treatment was: about 20 received Ad26.COV2.S at low or high dose, single or two shots; about 5 received placebo; per-sample allocation not given. Samples analyzed were those drawn on day 63 after the first vaccine or placebo injection. The clonotype originates from a person aged 18-65 years who received the Ad26.COV2.S COVID-19 vaccine or a placebo. The specimen was peripheral blood, collected in a trial of Ad26.COV2.S vaccine versus placebo. This rearrangement joins TRBV7-9 to TRBJ2-5; D possibly uses TRBD1 or TRBD2 (5 bases each). CDR3 region: CASSFSGAETQYF. The CDR3 region has the DNA TGTGCCAGCAGCTTTTCCGGGGCGGAGACCCAGTACTTC.